This is a list of T cell receptor beta chains from one sample in a study of technical replicates of blood from four donors. The assay was immunoSEQ multiplex PCR, and TCRdb's table has in-frame clones only and misses some. The table shows under 100,000 clones, with over 90% occurring only once. The sequenced material came from T cells isolated from PBMCs. Source of these receptors: a human donor in good health. Both conserved end residues are part of each CDR3. A D gene is named only where the DNA matches it firmly. Clone size is given for some rows only: seen once, a few or many times, or a class if the clone is expanded.

J gene	clone size	D gene	V gene	CDR3 DNA	CDR3 protein
TRBJ2-1	NA	NA	TRBV18	TGTGCCAGCTCACCACCGGTAGCCCCCTACAATGAGCAGTTCTTC	CASSPPVAPYNEQFF
TRBJ2-5	NA	TRBD1	TRBV6-1	TGTGCCAGCAGTGAGACAGGGAAGGCACCCCAAGAGACCCAGTACTTC	CASSETGKAPQETQYF
TRBJ2-3	NA	TRBD2	TRBV9	TGTGCCAGCAGCTTTCGGACTAGCGGAGCTAACTGGGGCACAGATACGCAGTATTTT	CASSFRTSGANWGTDTQYF
TRBJ2-1	NA	TRBD1	TRBV7-3	TGTGCCAGCAGCTTAACGGGGGACAGGGGTGGTGAGCAGTTCTTC	CASSLTGDRGGEQFF
TRBJ1-1	NA	NA	TRBV28	TGTGCCAGCAGTCCCGGGGGGAAACGTGGTAACACTGAAGCTTTCTTT	CASSPGGKRGNTEAFF
TRBJ2-1	NA	NA	TRBV6-6	TGTGCCAGCTTTAACTGGGACATTGGAGTTGCCCCGCCGTTCTTC	CASFNWDIGVAPPFF
TRBJ2-7	NA	NA	TRBV28	TGTGCCAGCTTTTCAGGGGGGCCATACGAGCAGTACTTC	CASFSGGPYEQYF
TRBJ2-3	NA	TRBD1	TRBV7-9	TGTGCCAGCAGCTTCCGACAGGGGGCAACAGATACGCAGTATTTT	CASSFRQGATDTQYF
TRBJ2-7	NA	NA	TRBV6-1	TGTGCCAGCAGGGTTGGGCAGGACTACGAGCAGTACTTC	CASRVGQDYEQYF
TRBJ1-1	once	TRBD1	TRBV29-1	TGCAGCGTTTCCGACAGGGGGGGCACTGAAGCTTTCTTT	CSVSDRGGTEAFF
TRBJ1-4	few	NA	TRBV6-6	TGTGCCAGCAGTAAGGGGACAACTAATGAAAAACTGTTTTTT	CASSKGTTNEKLFF
TRBJ2-3	NA	TRBD2	TRBV11-2	TGTGCCAGCAGCTTAGGGATACTAGCGGGGGGGTTCGGCACAGATACGCAGTATTTT	CASSLGILAGGFGTDTQYF
TRBJ1-3	NA	NA	TRBV5-1	TGCGCCAGCAGCTCCACAGGTCCTGGAAACACCATATATTTT	CASSSTGPGNTIYF
TRBJ2-7	NA	TRBD1	TRBV4-1	TGCGCCAGCAGCCGATCGGACAGGGGGCTCCACGAGCAGTACTTC	CASSRSDRGLHEQYF
TRBJ2-7	NA	NA	TRBV5-1	TGCGCCAGCAGCTTGGGGGCGTCGGGAGTAAACGAGCAGTACTTC	CASSLGASGVNEQYF
TRBJ1-1	NA	NA	TRBV5-5	TGTGCCAGCAGCCTGGGGGCGGCTTGGACAGCGAACACTGAAGCTTTCTTT	CASSLGAAWTANTEAFF
TRBJ1-1	NA	NA	TRBV2	TGTGCCAGCAGTGAAGCCGAGCGGAGCATGAACACTGAAGCTTTCTTT	CASSEAERSMNTEAFF
TRBJ2-7	NA	TRBD1	TRBV6-5	TGTGCCAGCAGCCCGACAGGGTACTCCTACGAGCAGTACTTC	CASSPTGYSYEQYF
TRBJ2-1	NA	NA	TRBV7-6	TGTGCCAGCAGCTTAGCCGCCTCATCGAGCTCCTACAATGAGCAGTTCTTC	CASSLAASSSSYNEQFF
TRBJ2-1	NA	NA	TRBV6-1	TGTGCCGCCCAGCCATTCGGGATCAATGAGCAGTTCTTC	CAAQPFGINEQFF
TRBJ2-1	NA	TRBD1	TRBV11-2	TGTGCCAGCAGCTCCCTTACGGGACAGGGGTACAATGAGCAGTTCTTC	CASSSLTGQGYNEQFF
TRBJ2-3	NA	TRBD2	TRBV11-3	TGTGCCAGCCTACGGGGGGGGGCTTCTAGCACAGATACGCAGTATTTT	CASLRGGASSTDTQYF
TRBJ1-1	NA	TRBD1	TRBV5-4	TGTGCCAGCAGCTCCAACACAGGGGGCACTGAAGCTTTCTTT	CASSSNTGGTEAFF
TRBJ2-7	NA	TRBD2	TRBV6-5	TGTGCCAGCAGGGGCGGGGGGGGGCTAGAGCAGTACTTC	CASRGGGGLEQYF
TRBJ2-7	NA	TRBD1	TRBV4-1	TGCGCCAGCAGCCAAGTTGCCGGCCGGGACAGTCCCTACGAGCAGTACTTC	CASSQVAGRDSPYEQYF
TRBJ1-5	NA	NA	TRBV10-3	TGTGCCATCAGTGACTCTGACAGGAATCAGCCCCAGCATTTT	CAISDSDRNQPQHF
TRBJ2-7	NA	NA	TRBV9	TGTGCCAGCAGCGCCCCAGGGTTTTACGAGCAGTACTTC	CASSAPGFYEQYF
TRBJ2-3	NA	TRBD2	TRBV14	TGTGCCAGCAGCCAGGGACTATTTAGCACAGATACGCAGTATTTT	CASSQGLFSTDTQYF
TRBJ2-7	NA	NA	TRBV10-1	TGCGCCAGCAGTGAATCTCAGGCCTTCGAGCAGTACTTC	CASSESQAFEQYF
TRBJ2-1	once	TRBD2	TRBV6-5	TGTGCCAGCAGTTACTCGTCGCGGGGGGCATACAATGAGCAGTTCTTC	CASSYSSRGAYNEQFF
TRBJ2-7	once	NA	TRBV25-1	TGTGCCAGCAGCGGACTTGGCGATGCTAGCTCCTACGAGCAGTACTTC	CASSGLGDASSYEQYF
TRBJ2-1	NA	NA	TRBV6-1	TGTGCCAGCAGTGAAGCTTCCTCCCCCAGCGGTCGTGAGCAGTTCTTC	CASSEASSPSGREQFF
TRBJ2-7	once	TRBD2	TRBV7-9	TGTGCCAGCAGCTTAGGGATCCCCGGGACTAGCGGCTACGAGCAGTACTTC	CASSLGIPGTSGYEQYF
TRBJ1-1	NA	NA	TRBV5-1	TGCGCCAGCAGCTTCAGGGGACGGGGCACTGAAGCTTTCTTT	CASSFRGRGTEAFF
TRBJ1-5	NA	TRBD1	TRBV2	TGTGCCGTTCACCGGGACAGAAATCAGCCCCAGCATTTT	CAVHRDRNQPQHF
TRBJ1-1	once	NA	TRBV7-9	TGTGCCAGCGAATCCGGGGGAACTGAAGCTTTCTTT	CASESGGTEAFF
TRBJ2-3	NA	NA	TRBV11-3	TGTGCCAGCCATAGGTCCAGGAGCACAGATACGCAGTATTTT	CASHRSRSTDTQYF
TRBJ2-7	NA	TRBD1	TRBV27	TGTGCCAGCAGTAGGGACAGGAACTCCTACGAGCAGTACTTC	CASSRDRNSYEQYF
TRBJ2-1	NA	NA	TRBV11-3	TGTGCCAGCAGCTTAGATCGGTGGGGCAGTCGGAACCTCAATGAGCAGTTCTTC	CASSLDRWGSRNLNEQFF
TRBJ2-7	NA	TRBD2	TRBV7-8	TGTGCCAGCAGCGGAGCGGGAGGGACCTACGAGCAGTACTTC	CASSGAGGTYEQYF
TRBJ2-3	NA	NA	TRBV28	TGTGCCAGCAGTTTTGTTTTCAGGCGCCGAGATACGCAGTATTTT	CASSFVFRRRDTQYF
TRBJ1-5	NA	NA	TRBV6-5	TGTGCCAGCAGTTCCCCATTAGGGGAAGATCAGCCCCAGCATTTT	CASSSPLGEDQPQHF
TRBJ1-4	NA	NA	TRBV2	TGTGCCAGCAGCCGGACAGTTCTGACTAATGAAAAACTGTTTTTT	CASSRTVLTNEKLFF
TRBJ2-5	NA	TRBD1	TRBV6-1	TGTGCCAGCAGTGCCCGAAGTTGGGACAGGGTTGGGGAGACCCAGTACTTC	CASSARSWDRVGETQYF
TRBJ2-7	NA	TRBD1	TRBV5-1	TGCGCCAGCAGCATGGGACAGGGCTACGAGCAGTACTTC	CASSMGQGYEQYF
TRBJ2-2	once	NA	TRBV4-1	TGCGCCAGCAGCCAACCCCACCCCCGGGGCACCGGGGAGCTGTTTTTT	CASSQPHPRGTGELFF
TRBJ2-3	NA	NA	TRBV29-1	TGCAGCGTTGTCGGCGGCTTCACAGATACGCAGTATTTT	CSVVGGFTDTQYF
TRBJ2-7	once	NA	TRBV19	TGTGCCAGTAGTTCCCCGAGCTCCTACGAGCAGTACTTC	CASSSPSSYEQYF
TRBJ2-7	NA	TRBD2	TRBV9	TGTGCCAGCAGCGTGGGACTAGCGGTAACCTACGAGCAGTACTTC	CASSVGLAVTYEQYF
TRBJ2-7	once	TRBD2	TRBV6-1	TGTGCCAGCGCCGGAAAGATAGCGGGGGTTGTCGAGCAGTACTTC	CASAGKIAGVVEQYF
TRBJ2-7	NA	NA	TRBV9	TGTGCCAGCAGCGTAGGGCTAGCGCAGACCTACGAGCAGTACTTC	CASSVGLAQTYEQYF
TRBJ2-3	NA	NA	TRBV4-1	TGCGCCAGCAGCCAGCCCTTCAATCTAGGTAGCACAGATACGCAGTATTTT	CASSQPFNLGSTDTQYF
TRBJ1-4	NA	NA	TRBV7-8	TGTGCCAGCAGCCCGGGAGGGGAGAGTGAAAAACTGTTTTTT	CASSPGGESEKLFF
TRBJ1-1	NA	NA	TRBV7-2	TGTGCCAGCAGCCGGGACACCATGAACACTGAAGCTTTCTTT	CASSRDTMNTEAFF
TRBJ1-2	once	TRBD1	TRBV27	TGTGCCAGCAGCTCGGGACAGGCCCGTGGCTACACCTTC	CASSSGQARGYTF